Listed here is a single T cell receptor (beta chain). Some clones are missing from TCRdb's copy, which holds only in-frame ones; the method was immunoSEQ multiplex PCR. In the table there are 95,000 to 100,000 clones, approximately 80% of which are singletons. The data were taken from a study of OX40 agonist ivuxolimab in advanced cancers. Looked up from germline, CDR1 is SGHRS and CDR2 is YFSETQ. The CDR3 is 15 residues long. Trimming cost V 2 bases and J 1 base; bases outside gene matches: 4. Samples of blood were obtained at baseline, on cycle 4 day 1, and on cycle 7 day 1. Source: CD4+ or CD8+ T cells sorted from blood, taken in a trial of the OX40 agonist ivuxolimab. The V call is TRBV5-1, the J call TRBJ2-3; TRBD1 aligns across 7 bases. The sequence came from an adult with an advanced solid tumor such as melanoma, head and neck, liver or kidney cancer. CDR3 in amino acids: CASSLQGIGTDTQYF. DNA for the CDR3: TGCGCCAGCAGCTTACAGGGGATAGGCACAGATACGCAGTATTTT.